A single T cell receptor beta chain is shown here with its context. This entry is derived from a study of sequential checkpoint blockade in melanoma. The V end was cut by 2 bases, the J end by 4 bases, with 12 bases between. The germline CDR1 and CDR2 sequences are SNHLY and FYNNEI. CDR3 length equals 14 residues. The treatment is: randomized to nivolumab then ipilimumab (arm A) or the reverse (arm B). No patient had prior DNA-damaging chemotherapy. Profiled with immunoSEQ multiplex PCR; TCRdb holds only in-frame clones, not every one. The sample includes around 18,000 clones, around 63% of them seen just once.

This TCR was sampled from a human donor with melanoma. The sample here was CD8+ T cells sorted from blood (inferred from file names), taken from a patient given nivolumab and ipilimumab in sequence. The V call is TRBV2, the J call TRBJ2-7; D ambiguous. CDR3 sequence (DNA): TGTGCCAGCAGTGAATTGGTGACTGAGTACGAGCAGTACTTC. The encoded protein is CASSELVTEYEQYF.